The T cell receptor beta chain described here comes from a study of T cells in Graves' hyperthyroidism and ophthalmopathy. From RNA transcripts, TCR beta CDR3 regions were amplified. HTBI primers drove first-round RT-PCR of the TCR CDR3. Via MiXCR, TCRdb re-called the multiplex PCR reads, giving one row per CDR3 protein. Found here are about 640,000 distinct CDR3 sequences, less than 25% of them singletons; the top ten hold 34%. Lactation, pregnancy, other autoimmune disease or uncontrolled infection excluded patients. Clinical symptoms, serum thyroxine and TRAb, thyroid ultrasound and orbital computed tomography together formed the diagnostic basis. PBMCs were sourced from approximately 9 ml fresh peripheral blood. This clonotype was found a few times. V lost 10 bases to trimming and J lost 7 bases, with 20 bases between them. This CDR3 region has 13 residues. Per the germline V gene, CDR1 is ENHRY and CDR2 is SYGVKD.

The V gene is TRBV10-3, the J gene TRBJ2-7; D perhaps matches TRBD1 (5 bases). This clonotype was obtained from a man aged 30 to 45 with Graves' ophthalmopathy. What was sequenced was blood. The CDR3 DNA sequence: TGTGCCACCACACATGGGGCCGTGGGGGAGCAGTACTTC. This encodes CATTHGAVGEQYF.